The text below deals with one T cell receptor beta chain. Its target is unknown. This sample is drawn from a study of T cell responses to AZD1222 COVID-19 vaccine. Study-level points and caveats: Spike-specific TCR repertoires showed rising breadth and depth after two AZD1222 doses.

Sequencing was performed with immunoSEQ multiplex PCR; in TCRdb, only in-frame clones are kept and a portion is missing. The sample records some 83,000 clones, around 91% being singletons. There are 13 residues in the CDR3. Trimming took 7 bases from V and 5 from J; bases not matched to a gene: 6. Germline loops: CDR1 SNHLY, CDR2 FYNNEI. This material consisted of peripheral blood, taken 28 days after the second AZD1222 dose. The gene calls are TRBV2 and TRBJ1-1, with 8 bases that match TRBD1. The origin of this receptor is an adult who received the AZD1222 COVID-19 vaccine. Here the CDR3 reads CASTTGGGTEAFF. The CDR3 DNA reads as TGTGCCAGCACCACAGGGGGAGGTACTGAAGCTTTCTTT.